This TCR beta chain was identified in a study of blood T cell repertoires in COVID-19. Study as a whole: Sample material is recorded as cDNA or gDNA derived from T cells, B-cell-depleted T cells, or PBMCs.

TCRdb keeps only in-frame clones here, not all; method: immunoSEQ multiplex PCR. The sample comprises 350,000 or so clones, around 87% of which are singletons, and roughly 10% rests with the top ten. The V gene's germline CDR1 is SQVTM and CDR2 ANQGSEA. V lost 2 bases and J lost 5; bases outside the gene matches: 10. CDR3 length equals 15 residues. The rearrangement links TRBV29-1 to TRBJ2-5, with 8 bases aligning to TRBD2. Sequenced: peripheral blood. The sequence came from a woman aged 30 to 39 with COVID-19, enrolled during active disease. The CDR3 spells CSVESPLREDETQYF. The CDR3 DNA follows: TGCAGCGTTGAATCCCCTCTGCGGGAGGATGAGACCCAGTACTTC.